This T cell receptor (beta chain) was sequenced for a study of shared clonotypes between healthy human individuals. Study details: Each donor contributed plates that comprised three CD4 naive, three CD4 memory, two CD8 naive and one CD8 memory. Study results and caveats: The low donor count limited represented genetic and exposure-history diversity. Clonotypes that were shared across a handful of donors made up roughly 5% of naive CD4 clonotypes.

Combining CD45RO+ cells with CCR7-negative CD45RA+ TemRA cells gave CD8 memory. This clone was counted many times. Its specificity is unknown. Germline V CDR1 and CDR2: MNHNS, SASEGT. V was cut by 4 bases and J by 3 bases, with 4 bases left in between. The CDR3 totals 11 residues. Sequencing was performed with immunoSEQ multiplex PCR; in TCRdb, only in-frame clones are kept and a portion is missing. The sample consists of approximately 97,000 clones, approximately 61% of them appearing once. Sequencing input: memory CD8+ T cells sorted from blood. The subset was: CD45RO+ cells pooled with CCR7-negative TemRA cells. The chain joins TRBV6-1 to TRBJ2-7, with D hard to call. The sequence came from a man aged 30 to 45 in good health. The CDR3 sequence is CASSGYYEQYF. The CDR3 nucleotides read TGTGCCAGCAGTGGCTACTACGAGCAGTACTTC.